This TCR beta chain was observed in a study of blood T cell repertoires in COVID-19. About the study: COVID-19 samples, acute and convalescent, were from the United States, Italy and Spain.

Original processing methods: Reference gene primer amplification yielded estimated nucleated cell counts. Libraries were prepared by immunoSEQ multiplex PCR; TCRdb keeps only in-frame clonotypes and omits some of them. Clone size and V and J calls were adopted from that table, with D and trimming inferred from the DNA. Of about 200,000 clones in the sample, 65% to 90% were seen once. CDR1 is KGHSH, CDR2 LQKENI, per germline. The CDR3 has 15 residues. The V segment lost 3 bases and the J segment 6 bases; nucleotides outside the gene matches: 5. Sequenced sample: peripheral blood. The chain is built from TRBV18 and TRBJ2-1; 10 nucleotides align to TRBD2. The sequence was collected from a man between 45 and 60 years old with active or convalescent COVID-19. CDR3 region: CASSPALAGVNEQFF. The CDR3 nucleotides are TGTGCCAGCTCACCGGCTCTAGCGGGGGTCAATGAGCAGTTCTTC.